This T cell receptor beta chain was obtained from a study of blood T cells in healthy people across ages. Then a second PCR, running roughly 7 to 11 cycles, was carried out with a sample-barcoded 5' primer and a J-beta primer mix. Every individual sample yielded 2.5 million or more paired-end reads (each containing CDR3). TCRdb processed the 5' RACE reads anew with MiXCR; each CDR3 protein has one entry. This sample has 1.8 million or so distinct CDR3 sequences, with roughly two fifths found just once. Study findings and constraints: Observed TCR beta diversity per million T cells went down as age went up. This fall followed a roughly linear course with age.

CDR1 and CDR2 (germline): SGDLS, YYNGEE. This CDR3 has 17 residues. V lost 3 bases to trimming and J lost 0 bases, with 17 bases between them. Only a few counts were recorded for this clonotype. As yet, its antigen is unknown. The chain recombines TRBV9 with TRBJ2-3; possibly TRBD1 or TRBD2 for D (5 bases each). The sequence was collected from a human donor in good health. The sequenced sample consisted of blood. The CDR3, as DNA: TGTGCCAGCAGCGACGAGGGCCGGGACCCTAGCACAGATACGCAGTATTTT. This gives the protein CASSDEGRDPSTDTQYF.